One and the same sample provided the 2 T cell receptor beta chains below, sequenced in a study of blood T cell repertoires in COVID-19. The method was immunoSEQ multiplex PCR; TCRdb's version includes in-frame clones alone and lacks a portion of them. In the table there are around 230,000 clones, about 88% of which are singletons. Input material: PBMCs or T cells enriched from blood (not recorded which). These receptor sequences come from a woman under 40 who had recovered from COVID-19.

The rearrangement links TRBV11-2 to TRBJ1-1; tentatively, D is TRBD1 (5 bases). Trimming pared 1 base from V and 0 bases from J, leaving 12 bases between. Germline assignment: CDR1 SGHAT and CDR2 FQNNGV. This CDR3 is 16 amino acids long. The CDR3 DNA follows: TGTGCCAGCAGCTTAGTGGCAGGGCCCCTGAACACTGAAGCTTTCTTT. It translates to CASSLVAGPLNTEAFF.

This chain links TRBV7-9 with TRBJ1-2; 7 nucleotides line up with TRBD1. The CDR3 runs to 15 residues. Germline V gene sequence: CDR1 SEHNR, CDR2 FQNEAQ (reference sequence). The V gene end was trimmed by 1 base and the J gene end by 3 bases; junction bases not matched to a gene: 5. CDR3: CASSLGGGQDYGYTF. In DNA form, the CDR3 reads TGTGCCAGCAGCTTAGGTGGAGGACAGGACTATGGCTACACCTTC.